These 17 T cell receptor beta chains were sequenced from one sample in a study of shared clonotypes between healthy human individuals. The table came from immunoSEQ multiplex PCR; TCRdb's copy has only in-frame clones and leaves some out. This table holds 2,500,000 or so clones, 85% to 95% found once. The sample taken for sequencing was naive CD4+ T cells from PBMCs. The subset is: CD45RA+ positively selected. The receptors originated from a man aged 18 to 35 in good health. Some clones in this sample may be carry-over from other donors' samples.

The rearrangement links TRBV28 to TRBJ2-1, with D tentatively TRBD1 or TRBD2 (5 bases each). With 6 bases removed from V and 5 bases from J, the gap between germline ends came to 26 bases. This CDR3 is 18 amino acids long. Germline CDR1 MDHEN, CDR2 SYDVKM. The CDR3 coding sequence is TGTGCCAGCAGGCATCGGGACCTTCGAGGGGCCAAAGACAATGAGCAGTTCTTC. It specifies CASRHRDLRGAKDNEQFF.

This chain connects TRBV5-1 to TRBJ2-5; D remains unclear. The V gene lost 0 bases and the J gene lost 5 bases, with 11 bases spanning the gap. Germline loops: CDR1 SGHRS, CDR2 YFSETQ. CDR3 size: 14 residues. CDR3 protein: CASSLDPSRETQYF. Here the CDR3 DNA reads TGCGCCAGCAGCTTGGACCCTTCTCGGGAGACCCAGTACTTC.

The rearrangement joins TRBV19 to TRBJ2-1; 10 bases are a match to TRBD2. Germline-derived CDR1 and CDR2 are LNHDA and SQIVND (reference sequence). The CDR3 is made up of 16 amino acids. V shed 3 bases, J shed 7 bases, and the junction held 9 bases outside the gene matches. The CDR3 here is CASSIRASGSINEQFF. The CDR3 region has the DNA TGTGCCAGTAGTATTCGGGCTAGCGGGAGTATAAATGAGCAGTTCTTC.

The rearrangement joins TRBV30 to TRBJ2-1; D may be TRBD1 (6 bases). Germline V gene sequence: CDR1 GTSNPN, CDR2 SVGIG (reference sequence). V was shortened by 2 bases and J by 8 bases, with 13 bases between the two germline ends. The CDR3 length is 13 residues. DNA for the CDR3: TGTGCCTGGAGTCCAGACAGGCTTGATGAGCAGTTCTTC. Protein sequence: CAWSPDRLDEQFF.

DNA for the CDR3: TGTGCCAGCATAGGCAGCCTATCCTACGAGCAGTACTTC. This codes for CASIGSLSYEQYF. V is TRBV21-1 and J is TRBJ2-7. TRBV21-1 corresponds to a pseudogene. CDR3 size: 13 residues.

The DNA of the CDR3 is TGCGCCAGCAGTGAGGGACACCCTCCGCGGTACGAGCAGTTCTTC. It codes for CASSEGHPPRYEQFF. The J gene is TRBJ2-1, the V gene TRBV10-1; D is perhaps TRBD1 (5 bases). The germline V gene encodes CDR1 WNHNN and CDR2 SYGVQD (reference sequence). V was shortened by 2 bases and J by 10 bases, with 18 bases between the two germline ends. The CDR3 length is 15 residues.

The V call is TRBV5-1, the J call TRBJ2-3; TRBD1 is a possible D gene (6 bases). Between the trimmed V and J ends, which lost 6 bases and 4 bases, there was a span of 15 bases. Germline V gene lookup returns CDR1 SGHRS and CDR2 YFSETQ. There are 14 residues in the CDR3. CDR3 bases: TGCGCCAGCACCCTAGGACAGTCCTCAGATACGCAGTATTTT. Translating it yields CASTLGQSSDTQYF.

This chain joins TRBV2 and TRBJ2-5; TRBD1 aligns across 10 bases. CDR1 SNHLY and CDR2 FYNNEI come from the germline V gene. V lost 2 bases to trimming and J lost 5 bases; unmatched junction nucleotides: 11. The CDR3 runs 17 residues. CDR3 nucleotides: TGTGCCAGCAGTGAACTCGTGTGGGACAGGGGATGGGAGACCCAGTACTTC. This gives the protein CASSELVWDRGWETQYF.

This rearrangement joins TRBV25-1 to TRBJ1-1; D not resolved. The CDR3 has 12 amino acids. Germline assignment: CDR1 MGHDK and CDR2 SYGVNS. The V end was cut by 7 bases, the J end by 1 base, with 7 bases between. The CDR3 region has the DNA TGTGCCAGCAAACTCGGGAACACTGAAGCTTTCTTT. Protein sequence: CASKLGNTEAFF.

This clone was observed a single time. The chain has TRBV7-9 and TRBJ1-1, with 8 bases lining up with TRBD1. The J segment lost 1 base and the V segment lost 3 bases, leaving 1 base of the junction unmatched. The germline CDR1 and CDR2 sequences are SEHNR and FQNEAQ (reference sequence). The CDR3 is 14 residues long. In DNA form, the CDR3 reads TGTGCCAGCAGCTTCAGGGGGCAGAACACTGAAGCTTTCTTT. It translates to CASSFRGQNTEAFF.

The V gene is TRBV27, the J gene TRBJ2-1; 11 positions match TRBD2. Germline V gene sequence: CDR1 MNHEY, CDR2 SMNVEV (reference sequence). This CDR3 is built from 17 residues. After removal of 2 bases from V and 6 bases from J, the junction contained 9 bases not matched to a gene. The CDR3 coding sequence is TGTGCCAGCAGTTTAACCACCGGGACTAGCGGACTCAATGAGCAGTTCTTC. Its translation: CASSLTTGTSGLNEQFF.

J is TRBJ2-7 and V is TRBV19, with D possibly TRBD2 on 6 matching bases. Germline lookup yields CDR1 LNHDA and CDR2 SQIVND (reference sequence). The CDR3 spans 13 residues. V lost 8 bases to trimming and J lost 3 bases, with 14 bases between them. DNA of the CDR3: TGTGCCAGTGCACGCGGGACTCTCTACGAGCAGTACTTC. It codes for CASARGTLYEQYF. The full variable domain, with the rest looked up from reference TRBV19 and TRBJ2-7, is DGGITQSPKYLFRKEGQNVTLSCEQNLNHDAMYWYRQDPGQGLRLIYYSQIVNDFQKGDIAEGYSVSREKKESFPLTVTSAQKNPTAFYLCASARGTLYEQYFGPGTRLTVT.

This chain joins TRBV5-1 and TRBJ2-7, with D perhaps matching TRBD1 or TRBD2 (5 bases each). V lost 5 bases and J lost 7, with 13 bases in between. Germline lookup yields CDR1 SGHRS and CDR2 YFSETQ. The CDR3 is made up of 12 amino acids. CDR3 nucleotides: TGCGCCAGCAGAGAGCCAGAGGGGGAGCAGTACTTC. It is translated as CASREPEGEQYF.

Worth noting for this clone: Other DNA sequences in the sample encode the same CDR3. The V and J genes are TRBV7-9 and TRBJ2-2; D gene unclear. Trimming removed 2 bases from V and 5 bases from J, with 3 bases in between. CDR3 length: 12 residues. Germline V gene lookup returns CDR1 SEHNR and CDR2 FQNEAQ (reference sequence). The CDR3, as DNA: TGTGCCAGCAGCTTAATTACCGGGGAGCTGTTTTTT. Protein: CASSLITGELFF.

This clone was observed a single time. The chain joins TRBV5-1 to TRBJ1-4; TRBD1 is a possible D gene (6 bases). Trimming left V 0 bases short and J 8 bases short, with 17 bases between. Germline V gene data show CDR1 as SGHRS and CDR2 as YFSETQ. The CDR3 runs to 16 residues. The CDR3 bases are TGCGCCAGCAGCTTGGCCCCGACAGGTGGGGGCGAAAAACTGTTTTTT. Translation: CASSLAPTGGGEKLFF.

With regard to this clone: Germline is not matched at one junction end, which may reflect a read error. This CDR3 is also generated by other DNA sequences in the sample. This rearrangement joins TRBV5-4 to TRBJ1-2; 9 positions match TRBD1. There are 13 residues in the CDR3. Germline loops: CDR1 SGHNT, CDR2 YYREEE (reference sequence). In nucleotides, the CDR3 is TGCGCCACCGGGACAGGGATTAACTATGGCTACACCTTC. Protein product: CATGTGINYGYTF.

This rearrangement joins TRBV5-1 to TRBJ2-2; unclear D gene. The CDR3 contains 15 residues. Germline values: CDR1 SGHRS, CDR2 YFSETQ. V shed 6 bases and J shed 3 bases, with 15 bases lying between them. The CDR3 sequence: CASTRGTDDTGELFF. CDR3 bases: TGCGCCAGCACCCGAGGCACGGACGACACCGGGGAGCTGTTTTTT.